This T cell receptor (beta chain) was obtained from a study of blood T cells in healthy people across ages. Caucasian, healthy and from Russia, the donors were aged between 6 and 90. Trimming took 0 bases from V and 1 from J, leaving 7 bases between them. Germline-derived CDR1 and CDR2 are DFQATT and SNEGSKA (reference sequence). The CDR3 runs to 14 residues. Primed by a sample-barcoded 5' primer and a J-beta primer mix, a second PCR proceeded for about 7 to 12 cycles. Via MiXCR, TCRdb re-called the 5' RACE reads, giving one row per CDR3 protein. The table records roughly 1.4 million distinct CDR3 sequences, almost 60% of them present only once.

Sequencing was carried out using blood. This TCR derives from a man aged 18-30 years in good health. This chain links TRBV20-1 with TRBJ1-5; D ambiguous. The CDR3 spells CSARDYLSNQPQHF. In nucleotides, the CDR3 is TGCAGTGCTAGAGATTACCTGAGCAATCAGCCCCAGCATTTT.